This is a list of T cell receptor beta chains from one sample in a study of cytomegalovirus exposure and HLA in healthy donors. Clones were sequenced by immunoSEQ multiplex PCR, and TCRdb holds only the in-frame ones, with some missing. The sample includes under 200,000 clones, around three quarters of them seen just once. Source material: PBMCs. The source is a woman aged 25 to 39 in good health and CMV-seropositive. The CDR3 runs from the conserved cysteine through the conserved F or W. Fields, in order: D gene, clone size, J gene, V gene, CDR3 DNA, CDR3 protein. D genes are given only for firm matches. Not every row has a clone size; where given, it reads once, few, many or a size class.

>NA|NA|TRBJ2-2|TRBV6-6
TGTGCCAGCAATACACAGGGTGGGAACACCGAGGAGCTGTTTTTT
CASNTQGGNTEELFF
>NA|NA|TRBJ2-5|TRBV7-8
TGTGCCAGCAGCGGACAGACGGTATATCAGAAACCGGAGACCCAGTACTTC
CASSGQTVYQKPETQYF
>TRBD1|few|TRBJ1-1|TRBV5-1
TGCGCCAGCAGCTTGGGCGGACAGGTGAACACTGAAGCTTTCTTT
CASSLGGQVNTEAFF
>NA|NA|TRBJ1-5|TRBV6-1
TGTGCCAGCAGTGAAAGGGGCAGGGGCAATCAGCCCCAGCATTTT
CASSERGRGNQPQHF
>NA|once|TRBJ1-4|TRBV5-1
TGCGCCAGCAGCTTGGACAGACCTAATGAAAAACTGTTTTTT
CASSLDRPNEKLFF
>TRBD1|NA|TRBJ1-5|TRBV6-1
TGTGCCAGCAGTGATCCTCAGGGGGGAAATCAGCCCCAGCATTTT
CASSDPQGGNQPQHF
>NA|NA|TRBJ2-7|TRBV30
TGTGCCTGGAAGTCAGGGTCCTTCCACGAGCAGTACTTC
CAWKSGSFHEQYF
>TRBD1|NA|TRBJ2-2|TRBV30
TGTGCCTGGAAAAGCGGGGACAGGGTCACCGGGGAGCTGTTTTTT
CAWKSGDRVTGELFF
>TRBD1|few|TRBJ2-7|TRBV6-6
TGTGCCAGCAGTTACGTTACAGGGGTCGGCGAGCAGTACTTC
CASSYVTGVGEQYF
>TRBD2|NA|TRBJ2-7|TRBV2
TGTGCCAGCAGTGGGGGGGGTCGGACTAGCGGGAGCAATGAGCAGTACTTC
CASSGGGRTSGSNEQYF
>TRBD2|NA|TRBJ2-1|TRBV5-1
TGCGCCAGCAGCTTGGGCCCGGGACTAGCGGGGGGGGACAATGAGCAGTTCTTC
CASSLGPGLAGGDNEQFF